The following is a T cell receptor (beta chain) sequence with its context. Its target is unknown. An equimolar mix of two oligonucleotides served as the beta constant-region primer for TRBC1 and TRBC2. Ligated cDNA was amplified by four rounds of PCR with nested alpha and beta constant-region primers and SP2. One entry per CDR3 protein, called by TCRdb with MiXCR from the UMI-ligation and nested PCR reads. In the table there are under 150,000 distinct CDR3 sequences, roughly a fifth of which are singletons. This entry is derived from a study of naive and memory T cell subsets. Study-wide points: A few larger clonotypes appeared in naive repertoires, especially CD8, possibly memory cells re-expressing CD45RA.

V lost 4 bases and J lost 7, with 14 bases in between. The CDR3 consists of 13 residues. Per germline, CDR1 SQVTM and CDR2 ANQGSEA. This chain joins TRBV29-1 and TRBJ2-1, with D tentatively TRBD1 (5 bases). Sequencing was done on a sample of naive CD8+ T cells from blood. The TCR comes from a human donor in good health. The CDR3 is CSVGSGNMNEQFF. CDR3 sequence (DNA): TGCAGCGTTGGGTCAGGGAATATGAATGAGCAGTTCTTC.